The 27 T cell receptor beta chains below all came from one sample that was sequenced in a study of technical replicates of blood from a few donors. The assay was immunoSEQ multiplex PCR, and TCRdb's table has in-frame clones only and misses some. Among 68,000 or so clones listed, 85% to 95% were seen once. Sequenced input: T cells isolated from PBMCs. The receptors come from a human donor in good health.

The rearrangement joins TRBV27 to TRBJ1-1; D is uncertain. The germline V gene encodes CDR1 MNHEY and CDR2 SMNVEV (reference sequence). V was pared by 6 bases and J by 8 bases, with 10 bases between. This CDR3 has 11 residues. For the CDR3, the DNA is TGTGCCAGCAGAGTAGGAGCGGAAGCTTTCTTT. This gives the protein CASRVGAEAFF.

The rearrangement joins TRBV4-1 to TRBJ2-7, with TRBD2 matching over 11 bases. The V and J ends lost 3 bases and 3 bases, in that order; junction bases with no gene match: 13. Germline V gene sequence: CDR1 MGHRA, CDR2 YSYEKL. The CDR3 consists of 18 residues. CDR3 region: CASSQALAGDSRNYEQYF. The CDR3 DNA reads as TGCGCCAGCAGCCAGGCACTAGCGGGAGATTCTAGGAACTACGAGCAGTACTTC.

The rearrangement links TRBV19 to TRBJ2-3, with 12 positions matching TRBD2. The CDR3 extends over 19 amino acids. Germline CDR1 and CDR2: LNHDA and SQIVND (reference sequence). Losses at the gene ends were 1 base for V and 3 bases for J; bases not matched to a gene: 11. The CDR3, as DNA: TGTGCCAGTAGTATAGTGACTAGCGGGAGTAGTTTTTTTACAGATACGCAGTATTTT. It yields the protein CASSIVTSGSSFFTDTQYF.

The chain carries TRBV11-1 and TRBJ2-7; D possibly corresponds to TRBD2 (6 bases). The V end was cut by 3 bases, the J end by 0 bases, with 12 bases between. The CDR3 length is 15 residues. The germline gives CDR1 SGHAT, CDR2 FQDESV (reference sequence). In nucleotides, the CDR3 is TGTGCCAGCAGCTTTAGTAGCGGTAGCTCCTACGAGCAGTACTTC. This gives the protein CASSFSSGSSYEQYF.

J is TRBJ2-3 and V is TRBV7-6; 9 nucleotides line up with TRBD2. CDR3 length: 18 amino acids. The germline gives CDR1 SGHVS, CDR2 FNYEAQ. The J segment lost 1 base and the V segment lost 2 bases, leaving 10 bases of the junction unmatched. CDR3 sequence (DNA): TGTGCCAGCAGCTTATTCGGACAGCGGGAGGTGGGCACAGATACGCAGTATTTT. Its translation is CASSLFGQREVGTDTQYF.

V gene TRBV7-9 combines with J gene TRBJ2-1; 7 nucleotides match TRBD1. Trimming at V came to 3 bases and at J to 10 bases, leaving 3 bases not matched to a gene. In germline, CDR1 is SEHNR, CDR2 FQNEAQ (reference sequence). CDR3 length: 12 amino acids. Here the CDR3 reads CASSLSGGEQFF. The CDR3 DNA follows: TGTGCCAGCAGCTTGTCAGGGGGAGAGCAGTTCTTC.

CDR3 amino acids: CATLRTGYF. The CDR3 coding sequence is TGCGCCACCCTGAGGACAGGGTACTTC. The chain has TRBV23-1 and TRBJ2-7, with 7 nucleotides matching TRBD1. TRBV23-1 is placed among ORFs of uncertain function. The CDR3 consists of 9 residues. J lost 12 bases, V lost 10 bases, and 6 bases had no gene match.

This clone has just one count. This chain connects TRBV29-1 to TRBJ1-4, with D maybe TRBD1 (5 bases). V was clipped by 4 bases and J by 8 bases, with 14 bases between them. This CDR3 region has 13 residues. CDR1 is SQVTM and CDR2 is ANQGSEA in the germline V gene. The CDR3 loop reads CSVGAQEGEKLFF. CDR3 bases: TGCAGCGTTGGGGCACAGGAGGGAGAAAAACTGTTTTTT.

The V and J genes are TRBV19 and TRBJ2-2; D is unresolved. V was pared by 7 bases and J by 6 bases, with 12 bases between. Germline-derived CDR1 and CDR2 are LNHDA and SQIVND (reference sequence). The CDR3 extends over 13 amino acids. CDR3 nucleotides: TGTGCCAGTATTTACTTAGCCTCCGGGGAGCTGTTTTTT. Amino acids: CASIYLASGELFF.

The chain is built from TRBV20-1 and TRBJ1-1, with a tentative D call TRBD1 (5 bases). CDR1 is DFQATT and CDR2 is SNEGSKA in the germline V gene (reference sequence). The CDR3 has 11 residues. The V gene lost 6 bases and the J gene lost 11 bases, with 16 bases spanning the gap. DNA for the CDR3: TGCAGTGCAAGACGGGGGGTAAAGGCTTTCTTT. The encoded protein is CSARRGVKAFF.

V gene TRBV7-9 combines with J gene TRBJ1-2; 8 bases align to TRBD1. This CDR3 spans 12 amino acids. Germline CDR1 and CDR2: SEHNR and FQNEAQ (reference sequence). V was clipped by 7 bases and J by 7 bases; unmatched bases: 5. CDR3 nucleotides: TGTGCCAGCACCTTGACAGGGGCTGGCTACACCTTC. Residues: CASTLTGAGYTF.

This clone was counted once. The CDR3 nucleotides read TGTGCCAGCAGACGGGACAGTTCCAATCAGCCCCAGCATTTT. Its protein product is CASRRDSSNQPQHF. J is TRBJ1-5 and V is TRBV6-5; 7 bases match TRBD1. This CDR3 is 14 amino acids long. Germline V gene sequence: CDR1 MNHEY, CDR2 SVGAGI. Trimming took 6 bases from V and 3 from J; bases not matched to a gene: 5.

V and J are TRBV6-1 and TRBJ2-7; 10 bases align to TRBD1. Germline V lookup: CDR1 MNHNS, CDR2 SASEGT. Unmatched junction bases numbered 14, after V lost 4 bases and J lost 2 bases. The CDR3 loop spans 18 amino acids. The CDR3 nucleotides read TGTGCCAGCAGTGGCGCCCCCCGGGACAGGGGATCGGCCTACGAGCAGTACTTC. Translation: CASSGAPRDRGSAYEQYF.

The chain joins TRBV27 to TRBJ2-7; weak D call: TRBD2 (5 bases). Trimming took 4 bases from V and 6 from J, leaving 10 bases between them. The CDR3 length is 12 residues. In germline, CDR1 is MNHEY, CDR2 SMNVEV (reference sequence). The chain's CDR3 is CASSYLGSEQYF. In DNA form, the CDR3 reads TGTGCCAGCAGTTACCTAGGGAGCGAGCAGTACTTC.

The V call is TRBV6-1, the J call TRBJ2-2, with unresolved D. This CDR3 comprises 14 residues. With 2 bases removed from V and 5 bases from J, the gap between germline ends came to 9 bases. CDR1 is MNHNS and CDR2 is SASEGT in the germline V gene. The CDR3 region is CASSEFGVTGELFF. For the CDR3, the DNA is TGTGCCAGCAGTGAATTCGGTGTTACCGGGGAGCTGTTTTTT.

This clone was counted a few times. This chain joins TRBV7-2 and TRBJ1-1; the match to TRBD1 covers 7 bases. The junction had 4 bases not matched to a gene; V was cut back by 5 bases and J by 1 base. Germline V gene data show CDR1 as SGHTA and CDR2 as FQGNSA. The CDR3 runs 14 residues. The CDR3: CASSIGDRNTEAFF. CDR3 DNA sequence: TGTGCCAGCAGCATAGGGGACAGGAACACTGAAGCTTTCTTT.

The chain employs TRBV6-1 and TRBJ2-1; 10 bases are shared with TRBD2. V gave up 10 bases and J gave up 1 base; unmatched junction bases: 7. CDR1 MNHNS and CDR2 SASEGT come from the germline V gene. The length of the CDR3 is 15 residues. CDR3 loop: CAIGTSVISYNEQFF. The CDR3 nucleotides are TGTGCCATCGGGACTAGCGTAATATCCTACAATGAGCAGTTCTTC.

In its sample, this clone was seen a few times. The gene calls are TRBV7-9 and TRBJ2-7, with 8 bases that match TRBD2. The V gene end was trimmed by 4 bases and the J gene end by 3 bases; junction bases not matched to a gene: 5. CDR3 size: 14 residues. Germline V gives CDR1 SEHNR, CDR2 FQNEAQ (reference sequence). The CDR3 is CASSSGTRGYEQYF. CDR3 DNA: TGTGCCAGCAGCTCCGGGACTAGAGGCTACGAGCAGTACTTC. Complete variable domain (other parts from reference TRBV7-9 and TRBJ2-7): DTGVSQNPRHKITKRGQNVTFRCDPISEHNRLYWYRQTLGQGPEFLTYFQNEAQLEKSRLLSDRFSAERPKGSFSTLEIQRTEQGDSAMYLCASSSGTRGYEQYFGPGTRLTVT.

J is TRBJ1-3 and V is TRBV6-6, with no clear D. The germline gives CDR1 MNHNY, CDR2 SVGAGI (reference sequence). The CDR3 extends over 13 amino acids. Trimming took 6 bases from V and 2 from J, leaving 8 bases between them. CDR3 nucleotide sequence: TGTGCCAGCAGCTATAGCCCTGGAAACACCATATATTTT. Its protein is CASSYSPGNTIYF.

This rearrangement joins TRBV11-3 to TRBJ2-1, with a weak D call TRBD1 (6 bases). The germline V and J ends were trimmed by 2 bases and 7 bases, with 15 bases remaining between them. The CDR3 length is 15 residues. The germline V gene has CDR1 SGHNT and CDR2 YENEEA. This CDR3 is CASSLYRELSNEQFF. DNA for the CDR3: TGTGCCAGCAGCTTATACAGGGAGTTGTCGAATGAGCAGTTCTTC.

This chain uses TRBV18 with TRBJ1-3; no clear D. Looked up from germline, CDR1 is KGHSH and CDR2 is LQKENI. With 3 bases removed from V and 0 bases from J, the gap between germline ends came to 12 bases. The CDR3 covers 16 residues. The CDR3 is CASSPLLDSSGNTIYF. In DNA, the CDR3 is TGTGCCAGCTCACCCCTTCTGGACTCCTCTGGAAACACCATATATTTT.

This clone was recorded once. V is TRBV4-1 and J is TRBJ1-3, with unresolved D. The CDR3 consists of 17 residues. V was shortened by 1 base and J by 4 bases, with 17 bases between the two germline ends. Germline values: CDR1 MGHRA, CDR2 YSYEKL. The CDR3, as DNA: TGCGCCAGCAGCCAAGCCGGAGGCGAGGGAGCCGGAAACACCATATATTTT. Translated: CASSQAGGEGAGNTIYF.

This clone appeared once. Additional DNA sequences in this sample encode the identical CDR3. J is TRBJ1-2 and V is TRBV11-2, with D tentatively TRBD1 (6 bases). Between the trimmed V and J ends, which lost 5 bases and 0 bases, there was a span of 25 bases. There are 19 residues in the CDR3. Per germline, CDR1 SGHAT and CDR2 FQNNGV. In nucleotides, the CDR3 is TGTGCCAGCAGCCCCTACCCCGCGGACAGACCTAGAGCTAACTATGGCTACACCTTC. Translating gives CASSPYPADRPRANYGYTF.

The V call is TRBV7-2, the J call TRBJ2-7, with D possibly TRBD1 on 6 matching bases. The V end lost 5 bases, the J end lost 4 bases, and 24 bases lay between the germline ends. Germline CDR1 SGHTA, CDR2 FQGNSA. The length of the CDR3 is 17 residues. The CDR3 coding sequence is TGTGCCAGCAGCGCCGGGCCCAGGGGACAACCCCTTTACGAGCAGTACTTC. Residues: CASSAGPRGQPLYEQYF.

The V and J genes are TRBV29-1 and TRBJ1-1; TRBD1 agrees at 7 bases. The V and J ends lost 4 bases and 5 bases, in that order; junction bases with no gene match: 13. The CDR3 consists of 15 residues. Germline values: CDR1 SQVTM, CDR2 ANQGSEA. This chain's CDR3 is CSVVLFGTEGTEAFF. The CDR3 bases are TGCAGCGTTGTTTTATTTGGGACAGAAGGGACTGAAGCTTTCTTT.

This clone has a handful of counts. The chain recombines TRBV7-9 with TRBJ1-1; a possible D gene is TRBD1 (6 bases). The CDR3 length is 14 residues. The germline V gene has CDR1 SEHNR and CDR2 FQNEAQ (reference sequence). Between the trimmed V and J ends, which lost 8 bases and 4 bases, there was a span of 17 bases. CDR3 sequence: CASSRQAESTEAFF. The CDR3 DNA reads TGTGCCAGCTCCCGACAGGCGGAGAGCACTGAAGCTTTCTTT.

This chain uses TRBV7-6 with TRBJ1-2; D might be TRBD1 (5 bases). CDR3 length equals 17 residues. V was cut by 0 bases and J by 5 bases, with 19 bases left in between. Germline loops: CDR1 SGHVS, CDR2 FNYEAQ. This CDR3 reads CASSLAPRGLDTYGYTF. CDR3 coding DNA: TGTGCCAGCAGCTTAGCGCCTAGGGGCCTAGACACTTATGGCTACACCTTC.